This T cell receptor (beta chain) was sequenced during a study of shared clonotypes between healthy human individuals. The table came from immunoSEQ multiplex PCR; TCRdb's copy has only in-frame clones and leaves some out. The table has about 1 million clones, 65% to 80% seen once. V was trimmed by 3 bases and J by 0 bases, leaving 9 bases between them. The CDR3 totals 14 residues. CDR1 and CDR2 (germline): SGHAT, FQDESV (reference sequence). Sequencing was carried out using memory CD4+ T cells sorted from blood. Stated subset: CD45RA-negative fraction. The TCR was taken from a man in his late teens or twenties in good health. The chain has TRBV11-1 and TRBJ2-7; D uncertain. The CDR3 nucleotides read TGTGCCAGCAGCTTCGCTATACCCTCCTACGAGCAGTACTTC. Its protein is CASSFAIPSYEQYF. The full variable domain, completed using reference TRBV11-1 and TRBJ2-7, is EAEVAQSPRYKITEKSQAVAFWCDPISGHATLYWYRQILGQGPELLVQFQDESVVDDSQLPKDRFSAERLKGVDSTLKIQPAELGDSAMYLCASSFAIPSYEQYFGPGTRLTVT.